This TCR beta chain was sequenced during a study of OX40 agonist ivuxolimab in advanced cancers. Background on the study: Six ivuxolimab dose levels, 0.01 to 10 mg/kg, were given intravenously every 2 weeks.

TCRdb's copy holds only in-frame clones and misses some; the assay was immunoSEQ multiplex PCR. The sample includes some 20,000 clones, approximately 76% of them seen just once. This clone is labeled as medium-sized. The starting material was CD4+ or CD8+ T cells sorted from blood, obtained in a trial of the OX40 agonist ivuxolimab. The receptor's source is an adult with an advanced solid tumor such as melanoma, head and neck, liver or kidney cancer.

Here the CDR3 DNA reads TGTGCCAGCAGCTTATCCGGACTTGGCAATGAGCAGTTCTTC. Protein product: CASSLSGLGNEQFF. The chain carries TRBV7-8 and TRBJ2-1; TRBD2 might be the D (5 bases). CDR1 SGHVS and CDR2 FQNEAQ come from the germline V gene. The CDR3 is 14 amino acids. The V end was cut by 2 bases, the J end by 6 bases, with 11 bases between.